These 32 T cell receptor beta chains originate from one sample sequenced in a study of human T cells and chemical hapten exposure. A single record per CDR3 protein comes from TCRdb applying MiXCR to the RACE reads. This sample has over 70,000 distinct CDR3 sequences, with 11% found just once. Time point described: patch test 2, 6 weeks after DPC sensitization. Treatment defined: therapeutic diphenylcyclopropenone sensitization with weekly scalp DPC. Sequences were derived from whole blood, sampled in connection with sensitization to the hapten diphenylcyclopropenone (DPC). All receptors come from a man in his late teens or twenties with alopecia areata. Some clones in this sample may be carry-over from other donors' samples.

This clonotype was found a few times. This rearrangement joins TRBV20-1 to TRBJ1-6, with 9 bases aligning to TRBD1. Germline CDR1 and CDR2: DFQATT and SNEGSKA (reference sequence). CDR3 length: 19 residues. J was trimmed by 9 bases and V by 0 bases; bases with no gene match: 18. The CDR3 DNA sequence: TGCAGTGCTAGAGATCTAGATACCCGTGGACAGGGGTCGGGTTCACCCCTCCACTTT. It codes for CSARDLDTRGQGSGSPLHF.

The chain uses TRBV12-3 or TRBV12-4 and TRBJ2-1; D unclear. V lost 6 bases and J 7 bases, leaving 13 bases between the germline ends. This CDR3 comprises 13 residues. CDR3 nucleotides: TGTGCCAGCAGCCCTCCCCCTCGGAATGAGCAGTTCTTC. Encoded protein: CASSPPPRNEQFF.

The chain carries TRBV28 and TRBJ2-3; D not resolved. The V and J ends lost 7 bases and 4 bases respectively, with 6 bases between them. The CDR3 sequence is 11 residues long. Germline V gene data show CDR1 as MDHEN and CDR2 as SYDVKM. CDR3 sequence: CASILSDTQYF. The CDR3, as DNA: TGTGCCAGCATTCTCTCAGATACGCAGTATTTT.

This clonotype was seen a handful of times. The chain joins TRBV11-3 to TRBJ2-5; D is undetermined. Trimming pared 5 bases from V and 2 bases from J, leaving 9 bases between. Germline CDR1 reads SGHNT; CDR2 reads YENEEA. This CDR3 contains 13 residues. The CDR3 sequence is CASSQDGQETQYF. As DNA, the CDR3 is TGTGCCAGCAGCCAGGACGGGCAAGAGACCCAGTACTTC.

This clonotype was picked up a small number of times. The J gene is TRBJ2-7, the V gene TRBV7-9; D unresolved. The CDR3 contains 12 residues. The germline gives CDR1 SEHNR, CDR2 FQNEAQ (reference sequence). V lost 1 base and J 6 bases, leaving 7 bases between the germline ends. The CDR3 sequence: CASSLEGSEQYV. For the CDR3, the DNA is TGTGCCAGCAGCTTAGAAGGGTCCGAGCAGTACGTC.

The gene calls are TRBV4-3 and TRBJ1-2, with a tentative D call TRBD1 (6 bases). The CDR3 length is 13 residues. Per germline, CDR1 LGHNA and CDR2 YSLEER. Trimming took off 0 bases at V and 8 bases at J, with 10 bases between the two ends. CDR3 DNA sequence: TGCGCCAGCAGCCAAGATCTACAGGGAGGCTACACCTTC. It encodes CASSQDLQGGYTF.

The J gene is TRBJ2-7, the V gene TRBV5-4; a weak D match, TRBD1 (5 bases). CDR1 is SGHNT and CDR2 is YYREEE in the germline V gene (reference sequence). The CDR3 sequence is 13 residues long. V was pared by 0 bases and J by 3 bases, with 7 bases between. CDR3 in DNA: TGTGCCAGCAGCTTGGACAGGAACTACGAGCAGTACGTC. This translates into CASSLDRNYEQYV.

This clonotype was detected ten times or more. The V call is TRBV3-2, the J call TRBJ2-1; the tabulated D call, TRBD1, remains unverified against the DNA. TRBV3-2 has pseudogene status. This CDR3 has 19 residues. The DNA for the CDR3 is TGTGCCAGCAGCTCCGAGAACACCAATTCCGGGACAGCCTACAATGAGCAGTTCTTC. Protein: CASSSENTNSGTAYNEQFF.

The chain is built from TRBV4-3 and TRBJ2-2; D not resolved. V lost 0 bases to trimming and J lost 5 bases, with 7 bases between them. Germline CDR1 and CDR2: LGHNA and YSLEER. The CDR3 loop spans 14 amino acids. The DNA for the CDR3 is TGCGCCAGCAGCCAAGATGTTTGGACCGGGGAGCTGTTTTTT. Translation: CASSQDVWTGELFF.

This clonotype was seen many times. The chain joins TRBV12-3 or TRBV12-4 to TRBJ1-2; D not resolved. The CDR3 consists of 15 residues. Deletions cut 5 bases from V and 2 bases from J, with 15 bases between. The CDR3 bases are TGTGCCAGCAGTGGGTCGGACGGAATGAACTATGGCTACACCTTC. Amino acid sequence: CASSGSDGMNYGYTF.

This clonotype has more than one count but fewer than ten. The rearrangement links TRBV3-1 to TRBJ2-1; perhaps TRBD1 as D (5 bases). Germline CDR1 and CDR2: LGHDT and YNNKEL (reference sequence). Deletions cut 0 bases from V and 3 bases from J, with 9 bases between. The CDR3 is 15 residues long. DNA for the CDR3: TGTGCCAGCAGCCAAGAGGGGCTGATCTACAATGAGCAGTTCTTC. Its translation is CASSQEGLIYNEQFF.

This chain connects TRBV9 to TRBJ2-1; D could derive from TRBD1 or TRBD2 (5 bases each). The V gene lost 2 bases and the J gene lost 4 bases, with 10 bases spanning the gap. Per germline, CDR1 SGDLS and CDR2 YYNGEE. CDR3 size: 14 residues. DNA of the CDR3: TGTGCCAGCAGCGTCGGGACGGGTTACAATGAGCAGTTCTTC. Amino acids: CASSVGTGYNEQFF.

The gene calls are TRBV4-3 and TRBJ2-3, with TRBD2 identical over 14 bases. Looked up from germline, CDR1 is LGHNA and CDR2 is YSLEER. This CDR3 has 17 amino acids. V was clipped by 3 bases and J by 3 bases; unmatched bases: 5. CDR3 loop: CASSQGLAGDVTDTQYF. The CDR3 region has the DNA TGCGCCAGCAGCCAGGGACTAGCGGGGGACGTAACAGATACGCAGTATTTT.

V gene TRBV10-3 combines with J gene TRBJ2-1; possible D gene TRBD2, 6 bases. The CDR3 contains 13 residues. Germline V CDR1 and CDR2: ENHRY, SYGVKD. Trimming took off 6 bases at V and 5 bases at J, with 11 bases between the two ends. CDR3 amino acids: CAIRRGGNNEQFF. In DNA, the CDR3 is TGTGCCATCAGACGGGGAGGAAACAATGAGCAGTTCTTC.

The rearrangement links TRBV18 to TRBJ2-1; TRBD1 is a possible D gene (6 bases). V lost 2 bases, J lost 6 bases, and 20 bases lay in between. Germline CDR1 and CDR2: KGHSH and LQKENI. CDR3 length: 17 residues. In nucleotides, the CDR3 is TGTGCCAGCTCACCAAGCGGTACAGGGTCGGCTATCAATGAGCAGTTCTTC. It yields the protein CASSPSGTGSAINEQFF.

In its sample, this clonotype was seen a few times. This CDR3 is CASSLVRENRELFF. The CDR3 coding sequence is TGTGCCAGCAGCTTAGTCAGGGAGAACCGGGAGCTGTTTTTT. The rearrangement joins TRBV7-4 to TRBJ2-2, with D possibly called TRBD1 or TRBD2 (5 bases each). CDR3 length: 14 amino acids. Trimming took off 1 base at V and 9 bases at J, with 12 bases between the two ends. CDR1 and CDR2 from the germline V gene are SGHVT and SQSDAQ.

Notes on this clonotype: A read error is possible here, since a much larger clone lies one base away. The V call is TRBV20-1, the J call TRBJ1-2; unclear D gene. From germline, CDR1 is DFQATT and CDR2 SNEGSKA (reference sequence). The CDR3 runs 13 residues. V gave up 7 bases and J gave up 0 bases, with 12 bases separating them. The CDR3 region has the DNA TGCAGTGGATCGGATATCACTAACTATGGCTACACCTTC. It encodes CSGSDITNYGYTF.

The chain carries TRBV2 and TRBJ1-4; D gene ambiguous. The CDR3 sequence is 14 residues long. V lost 2 bases, J lost 8 bases, and 12 bases lay in between. CDR1 and CDR2 from the germline V gene are SNHLY and FYNNEI. In nucleotides, the CDR3 is TGTGCCAGCAGTGAACTGCGAGTGGGCGAAAAACTGTTTTTT. Its translation: CASSELRVGEKLFF.

This clonotype was observed many times. The V gene is TRBV10-3, the J gene TRBJ2-7; the match to TRBD1 covers 7 bases. CDR3 length equals 18 residues. Trimming cost V 6 bases and J 4 bases; bases outside gene matches: 21. Germline-derived CDR1 and CDR2 are ENHRY and SYGVKD. The CDR3 DNA reads as TGTGCCATCAGCATACAAACAGGGGTTTCCACTACCTCATACGAGCAGTACTTC. Protein: CAISIQTGVSTTSYEQYF.

In its sample, this clonotype was seen many times. The CDR3, as DNA: TGTGCCAGCACTGGGAGGGGCCGAACCGGGGAGCTGTTTTTT. Protein product: CASTGRGRTGELFF. The chain carries TRBV7-9 and TRBJ2-2; 7 bases are shared with TRBD2. The V gene end was trimmed by 7 bases and the J gene end by 5 bases; junction bases not matched to a gene: 7. This CDR3 has 14 residues. CDR1 and CDR2 from the germline V gene are SEHNR and FQNEAQ (reference sequence).

Only a few counts were recorded for this clonotype. The chain joins TRBV7-9 to TRBJ2-7; tentatively, D is TRBD1 (5 bases). The germline V gene encodes CDR1 SEHNR and CDR2 FQNEAQ (reference sequence). The CDR3 sequence is 13 residues long. Trimming removed 1 base at V and 6 bases at J, with 10 bases between. Here the CDR3 DNA reads TGTGCCAGCAGCTTAGTCATCACAGGCGAGCAGTACTTC. Encoded protein: CASSLVITGEQYF.

The rearrangement joins TRBV5-1 to TRBJ1-2; 7 nucleotides align to TRBD1. After removal of 6 bases from V and 7 bases from J, the junction contained 12 bases not matched to a gene. Germline CDR1 and CDR2: SGHRS and YFSETQ. The CDR3 covers 14 residues. CDR3 residues: CASKGFDRARGYTF. The CDR3 DNA reads TGCGCCAGCAAGGGATTCGACAGGGCTCGTGGCTACACCTTC.

The chain is built from TRBV11-2 and TRBJ2-1; 7 bases are shared with TRBD1. Unmatched junction bases numbered 2, after V lost 2 bases and J lost 1 base. The CDR3 runs to 15 residues. Germline CDR1 SGHAT, CDR2 FQNNGV. CDR3 sequence: CASSLRTGSYNEQFF. CDR3 bases: TGTGCCAGCAGCTTACGGACAGGTTCCTACAATGAGCAGTTCTTC.

This clonotype was seen repeatedly, ten times or more. This chain's CDR3 is CASSLTRFPGGANYGYTF. The DNA for the CDR3 is TGTGCCAGCAGCTTAACGAGATTTCCAGGGGGCGCGAACTATGGCTACACCTTC. V and J are TRBV7-8 and TRBJ1-2; 8 nucleotides line up with TRBD1. With V trimmed by 2 bases and J by 2 bases, 13 bases remained unmatched. Per germline, CDR1 SGHVS and CDR2 FQNEAQ. The CDR3 consists of 18 residues.

This chain's CDR3 is CASSSAGGMRNTGELFF. CDR3 sequence (DNA): TGTGCCAGCAGCTCCGCAGGAGGGATGAGGAACACCGGGGAGCTGTTTTTT. The genes are TRBV5-6 and TRBJ2-2, with D possibly being TRBD2 (6 bases). The CDR3 contains 17 residues. The V and J ends lost 3 bases and 1 base respectively, with 16 bases between them. CDR1 SGHDT and CDR2 YYEEEE come from the germline V gene.

A few counts support this clonotype. The chain employs TRBV11-2 and TRBJ2-1; the D gene is possibly TRBD2 (5 bases). V gave up 5 bases and J gave up 1 base, with 12 bases separating them. The CDR3 extends over 15 amino acids. Germline V gives CDR1 SGHAT, CDR2 FQNNGV. The CDR3 protein is CASSGGGGSYNEQFF. As DNA, the CDR3 is TGTGCCAGCAGCGGCGGAGGTGGGTCCTACAATGAGCAGTTCTTC. Drawing the rest from reference TRBV11-2 and TRBJ2-1, the complete variable domain is EAGVAQSPRYKIIEKRQSVAFWCNPISGHATLYWYQQILGQGPKLLIQFQNNGVVDDSQLPKDRFSAERLKGVDSTLKIQPAKLEDSAVYLCASSGGGGSYNEQFFGPGTRLTVL.

The chain is built from TRBV3-1 and TRBJ1-1; D is undetermined. The germline V gene has CDR1 LGHDT and CDR2 YNNKEL (reference sequence). The CDR3 sequence is 13 residues long. Trimming stripped 1 base from V and 7 bases from J, with 10 bases between. CDR3 loop: CASSQVGGGEAFF. The DNA for the CDR3 is TGTGCCAGCAGCCAAGTAGGTGGAGGTGAAGCTTTCTTT.

This clonotype was detected ten times or more. The chain couples TRBV7-8 to TRBJ2-5, with TRBD1 as a possible D gene (5 bases). This CDR3 is built from 15 residues. Trimming shortened V by 1 base and J by 2 bases, and 11 bases separated the two germline ends. The germline CDR1 and CDR2 sequences are SGHVS and FQNEAQ. The CDR3 coding sequence is TGTGCCAGCAGCTTAGTGTATGACAGACAAGAGACCCAGTACTTC. It yields the protein CASSLVYDRQETQYF.

The sample holds many counts of this clonotype. This chain links TRBV6-2 or TRBV6-3 with TRBJ1-1; a possible D gene is TRBD1 (6 bases). Germline lookup yields CDR1 MNHEY and CDR2 SVGEGT. Trimming stripped 4 bases from V and 0 bases from J, with 15 bases between. There are 16 residues in the CDR3. CDR3 loop: CASSSTRGHLNTEAFF. CDR3 nucleotide sequence: TGTGCCAGCAGTTCCACTAGGGGACATTTGAACACTGAAGCTTTCTTT.

This clonotype was seen only a few times. V usage is TRBV29-1 and J usage is TRBJ2-1, with 7 nucleotides matching TRBD1. The germline V gene encodes CDR1 SQVTM and CDR2 ANQGSEA. Trimming removed 5 bases from V and 3 bases from J; junction bases left unmatched: 4. This CDR3 spans 13 amino acids. This CDR3 is CSVRGGDYNEQFF. DNA for the CDR3: TGCAGCGTTAGAGGGGGCGACTACAATGAGCAGTTCTTC.

This clonotype was picked up a small number of times. This chain joins TRBV7-2 and TRBJ2-1; D gene ambiguous. Trimming cost V 1 base and J 2 bases, with 9 bases left between them. This CDR3 comprises 15 residues. Per germline, CDR1 SGHTA and CDR2 FQGNSA. The CDR3 region is CASSLVGSTYNEQFF. CDR3 DNA: TGTGCCAGCAGCTTAGTAGGCAGCACCTACAATGAGCAGTTCTTC.

This clonotype was counted many times. The rearrangement uses TRBV11-2 and TRBJ2-2, with TRBD1 identical over 8 bases. The ends lost 1 base at V and 6 bases at J; junction bases unmatched: 4. The germline V gene has CDR1 SGHAT and CDR2 FQNNGV. This CDR3 has 15 amino acids. For the CDR3, the DNA is TGTGCCAGCAGCTTAGTTCAGGGGGCGGCCGGGGAGCTGTTTTTT. It yields the protein CASSLVQGAAGELFF.